The entry below gives a single T cell receptor beta chain sequence along with its context. These data come from a study of blood T cell repertoires in COVID-19. Study context: Collection of acute and convalescent COVID-19 samples took place in the United States, Italy and Spain. PBMCs, B-cell-depleted T cells, or T cells were the source of the cDNA or gDNA that made up the material.

In the authors' methods: From reference gene primer amplification, estimates of nucleated cell counts were derived. Produced via immunoSEQ multiplex PCR; TCRdb's table is partial and in-frame only. From that table come the V and J calls and clone size; the DNA was used to work out D and trimming. Of around 270,000 clones listed, 65% to 85% were seen once; the top ten hold about 1.5%. Trimming removed 2 bases from V and 5 bases from J; junction bases left unmatched: 11. Germline V gives CDR1 LGHNT, CDR2 FRNRAP. This CDR3 region has 18 residues. This clonotype was obtained from a woman in her forties who had recovered from COVID-19. V usage is TRBV12-5 and J usage is TRBJ2-1, with 11 bases identical to TRBD2. The sequenced material came from peripheral blood. CDR3 region: CASGLQGPGLADHNEQFF. In DNA form, the CDR3 reads TGTGCTAGTGGTTTGCAGGGGCCGGGACTAGCGGATCACAATGAGCAGTTCTTC.